What follows is one T cell receptor beta chain and its context. Its antigen is still unknown. The record originates from a study of monozygotic twins with inflammatory bowel disease. Whole-study results and caveats: Limited statistical power may explain no repertoire similarity difference between concordant and discordant twins.

The CDR3 runs to 14 residues. Germline assignment: CDR1 DFQATT and CDR2 SNEGSKA (reference sequence). Total RNA input per TCR library was about 3.5 ug. In eight separate reactions per sample, cDNA was generated. TCRdb reprocessed the 5' RACE reads and reports one entry per CDR3 protein, with no DNA. The sample holds around 450,000 distinct CDR3 sequences. This clonotype was obtained from a human donor with ulcerative colitis or Crohn's disease, or a healthy co-twin of an affected twin (not recorded which). Sequenced sample: blood. The chain recombines TRBV20-1 with TRBJ1-6. The CDR3 sequence is CSANAYVQNSPLHF.